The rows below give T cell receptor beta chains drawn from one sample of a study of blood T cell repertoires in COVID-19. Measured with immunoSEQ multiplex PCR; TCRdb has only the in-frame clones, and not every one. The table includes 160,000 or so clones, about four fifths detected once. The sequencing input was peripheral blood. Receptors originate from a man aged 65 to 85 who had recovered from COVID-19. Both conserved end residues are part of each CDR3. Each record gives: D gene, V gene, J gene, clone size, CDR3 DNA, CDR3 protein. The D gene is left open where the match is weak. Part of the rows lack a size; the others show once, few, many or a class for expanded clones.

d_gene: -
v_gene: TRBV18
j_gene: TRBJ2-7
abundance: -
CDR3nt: TGTGCCAGCTCACCTTATTCCGGGACTGCCTACGAGCAGTACTTC
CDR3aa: CASSPYSGTAYEQYF

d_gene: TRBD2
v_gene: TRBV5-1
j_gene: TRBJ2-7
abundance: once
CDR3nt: TGCGCCAGCAGCTTTGGTGGGACTAGCGTGACCTACGAGCAGTACTTC
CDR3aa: CASSFGGTSVTYEQYF

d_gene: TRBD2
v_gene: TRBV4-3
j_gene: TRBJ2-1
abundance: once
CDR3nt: TGCGCCAGCAGCCAAGACTTAGCGGGAAATGAGCAGTTCTTC
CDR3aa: CASSQDLAGNEQFF

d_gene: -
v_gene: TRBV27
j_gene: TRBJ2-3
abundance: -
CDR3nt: TGTGCCAGCAGTTTATGGGGACAAAGCACAGATACGCAGTATTTT
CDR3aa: CASSLWGQSTDTQYF

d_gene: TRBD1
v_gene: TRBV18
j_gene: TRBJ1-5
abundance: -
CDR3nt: TGTGCCAGCTCTCTCGCGACAGGGGCCAATCAGCCCCAGCATTTT
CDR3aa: CASSLATGANQPQHF

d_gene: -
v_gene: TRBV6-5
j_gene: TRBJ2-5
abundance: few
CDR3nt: TGTGCCAGCAGCAGACAGGCAATCCAAGAGACCCAGTACTTC
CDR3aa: CASSRQAIQETQYF

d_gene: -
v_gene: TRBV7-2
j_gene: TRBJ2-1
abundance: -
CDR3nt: TGTGCCAGCAGCCCGTCCTTCGGGAGCTACAATGAGCAGTTCTTC
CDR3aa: CASSPSFGSYNEQFF

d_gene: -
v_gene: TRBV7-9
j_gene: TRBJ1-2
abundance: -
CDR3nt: TGTGCCAGCAGCCAAGCCAGGTTTTATGGCTACACCTTC
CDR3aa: CASSQARFYGYTF

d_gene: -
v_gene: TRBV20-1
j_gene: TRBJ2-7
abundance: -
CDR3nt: TGCAGTGCTAGAGCCGGGTCCGAGCAGTACTTC
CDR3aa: CSARAGSEQYF

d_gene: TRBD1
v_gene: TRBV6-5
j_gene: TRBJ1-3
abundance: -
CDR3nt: TGTGCCAGCAGCCAGGGGGCGTTCGGAAACACCATATATTTT
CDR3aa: CASSQGAFGNTIYF

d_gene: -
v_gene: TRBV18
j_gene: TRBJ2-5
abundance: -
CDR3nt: TGTGCCAGCTCACCGGGGGCCAGGGAAGAGACCCAGTACTTC
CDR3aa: CASSPGAREETQYF

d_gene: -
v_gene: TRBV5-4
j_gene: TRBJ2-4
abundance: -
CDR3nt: TGTGCCAGCAGCTTGGGCGGCGGGATGGCCAAAAACATTCAGTACTTC
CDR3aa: CASSLGGGMAKNIQYF

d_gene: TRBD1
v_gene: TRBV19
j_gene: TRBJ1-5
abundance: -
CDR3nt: TGTGCCAGTAGTATAGCGACAGGGAACAATCAGCCCCAGCATTTT
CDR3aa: CASSIATGNNQPQHF

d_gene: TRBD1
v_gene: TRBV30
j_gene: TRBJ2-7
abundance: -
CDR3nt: TGTGCCTGGTCCGGGACAGGGGACGAGCAGTACTTC
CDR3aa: CAWSGTGDEQYF

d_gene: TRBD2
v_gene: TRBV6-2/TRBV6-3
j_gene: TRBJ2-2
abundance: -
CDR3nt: TGTGCCAGCAGTACCCGCCTGGCGGGAGGCACCGGGGAGCTGTTTTTT
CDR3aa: CASSTRLAGGTGELFF

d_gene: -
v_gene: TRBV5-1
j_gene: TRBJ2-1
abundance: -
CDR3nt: TGCGCCAGCAGCCCCCTCGGGGTTAATGAGCAGTTCTTC
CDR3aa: CASSPLGVNEQFF

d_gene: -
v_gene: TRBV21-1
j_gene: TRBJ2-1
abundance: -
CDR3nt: -
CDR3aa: CASSKVWGQGANNEQFF

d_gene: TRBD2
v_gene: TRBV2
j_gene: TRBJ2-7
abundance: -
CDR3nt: TGTGCCAGCATTAGGACTAGCGGTTTCCTCTACGAGCAGTACTTC
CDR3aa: CASIRTSGFLYEQYF

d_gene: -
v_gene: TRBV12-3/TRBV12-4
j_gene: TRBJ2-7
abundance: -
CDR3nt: TGTGCCAGCAGTTTATGGCCCTACGAGCAGTACTTC
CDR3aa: CASSLWPYEQYF

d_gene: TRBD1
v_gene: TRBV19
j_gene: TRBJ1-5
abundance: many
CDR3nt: TGTGCCAGTAGTACCGGGACAGGGGTTCAGCCCCAGCATTTT
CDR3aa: CASSTGTGVQPQHF

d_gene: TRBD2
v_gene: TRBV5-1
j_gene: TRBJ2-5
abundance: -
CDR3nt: TGCGCCAGCAGCCTGGGACTAGCGGGCCTTATTCAAGAGACCCAGTACTTC
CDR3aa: CASSLGLAGLIQETQYF

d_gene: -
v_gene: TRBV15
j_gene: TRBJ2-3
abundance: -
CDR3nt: TGTGCCACCGCGGAGGGTCGGGAAGTAGATACGCAGTATTTT
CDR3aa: CATAEGREVDTQYF

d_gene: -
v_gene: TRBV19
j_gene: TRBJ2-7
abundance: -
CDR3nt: TGTGCCAGTAGCCGGAGACGGAGCCCAACCTCCTACGAGCAGTACTTC
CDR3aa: CASSRRRSPTSYEQYF

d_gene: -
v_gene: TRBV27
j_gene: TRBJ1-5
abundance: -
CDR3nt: TGTGCCAGCAGTTTCCGCGCGGGGGCAGGTAATCAGCCCCAGCATTTT
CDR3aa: CASSFRAGAGNQPQHF

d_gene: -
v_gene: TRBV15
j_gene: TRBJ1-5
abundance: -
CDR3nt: TGTGCCACCAGCAGAGATGGGGCAACTCAGCCCCAGCATTTT
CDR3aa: CATSRDGATQPQHF

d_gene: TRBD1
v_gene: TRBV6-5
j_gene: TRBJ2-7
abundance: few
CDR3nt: TGTGCCAGCAGTTCCTTTGGACAGGGCTACGAGCAGTACTTC
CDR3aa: CASSSFGQGYEQYF